This T cell receptor (beta chain) was profiled in a study of blood T cell repertoires in COVID-19. Study information: Whether acute or convalescent, the COVID-19 samples came from the United States, Italy and Spain.

Seattle participants joined during active infection and were tracked over time. Germline V gene lookup returns CDR1 SGHDT and CDR2 YYEEEE. There are 12 residues in the CDR3. After removal of 5 bases from V and 7 bases from J, the junction contained 2 bases not matched to a gene. How the authors handled the data: Estimation of nucleated cell counts relied on the amplification of reference gene primers. The method was immunoSEQ multiplex PCR; TCRdb's version includes in-frame clones alone and lacks a portion of them. The V and J calls and clone size were taken over from that table, and D and trimming were inferred from the DNA. The sample contains 400,000 to 450,000 clones, approximately 89% of which appear only once.

The specimen sequenced was peripheral blood. The TCR was taken from a woman aged 45-60 years with COVID-19, enrolled during active disease. V and J are TRBV5-6 and TRBJ1-4, with TRBD1 identical over 7 bases. CDR3: CASRHRGEKLFF. The CDR3 DNA reads TGTGCCAGCAGGCACAGGGGTGAAAAACTGTTTTTT.